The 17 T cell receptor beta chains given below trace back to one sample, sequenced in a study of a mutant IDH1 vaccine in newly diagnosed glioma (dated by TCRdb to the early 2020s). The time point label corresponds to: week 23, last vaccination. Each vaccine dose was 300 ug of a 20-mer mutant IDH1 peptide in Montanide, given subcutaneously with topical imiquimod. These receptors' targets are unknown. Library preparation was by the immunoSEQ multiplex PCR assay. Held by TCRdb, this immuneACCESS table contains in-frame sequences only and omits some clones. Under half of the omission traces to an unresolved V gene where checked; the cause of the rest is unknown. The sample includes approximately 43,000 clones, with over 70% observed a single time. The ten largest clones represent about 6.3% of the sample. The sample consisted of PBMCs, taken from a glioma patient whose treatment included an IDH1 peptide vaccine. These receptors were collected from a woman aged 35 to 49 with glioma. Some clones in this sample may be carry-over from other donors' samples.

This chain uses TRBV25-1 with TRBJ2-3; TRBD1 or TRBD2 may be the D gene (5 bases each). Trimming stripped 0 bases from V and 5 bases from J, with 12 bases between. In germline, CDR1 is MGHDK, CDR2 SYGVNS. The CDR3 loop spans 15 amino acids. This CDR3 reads CASSEYMGVGDTQYF. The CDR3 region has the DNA TGTGCCAGCAGTGAATATATGGGGGTTGGAGATACGCAGTATTTT.

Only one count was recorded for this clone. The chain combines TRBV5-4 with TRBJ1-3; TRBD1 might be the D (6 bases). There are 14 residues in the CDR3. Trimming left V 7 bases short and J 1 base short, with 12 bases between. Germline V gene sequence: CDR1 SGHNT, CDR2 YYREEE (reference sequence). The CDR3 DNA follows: TGTGCCAGCTTCAGGGGCCAATCTGGAAACACCATATATTTT. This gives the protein CASFRGQSGNTIYF.

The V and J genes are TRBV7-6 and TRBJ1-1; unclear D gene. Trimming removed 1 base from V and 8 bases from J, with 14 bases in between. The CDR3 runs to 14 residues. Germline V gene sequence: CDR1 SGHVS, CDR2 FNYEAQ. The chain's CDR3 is CASSLDGELSEAFF. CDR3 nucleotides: TGTGCCAGCAGCTTAGATGGGGAGCTAAGCGAAGCTTTCTTT.

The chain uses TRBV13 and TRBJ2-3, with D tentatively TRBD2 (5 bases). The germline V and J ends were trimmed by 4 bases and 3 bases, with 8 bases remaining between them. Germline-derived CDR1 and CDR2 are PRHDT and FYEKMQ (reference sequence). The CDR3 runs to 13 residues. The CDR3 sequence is CASSSIATDTQYF. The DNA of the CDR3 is TGTGCCAGCAGCTCCATAGCGACAGATACGCAGTATTTT.

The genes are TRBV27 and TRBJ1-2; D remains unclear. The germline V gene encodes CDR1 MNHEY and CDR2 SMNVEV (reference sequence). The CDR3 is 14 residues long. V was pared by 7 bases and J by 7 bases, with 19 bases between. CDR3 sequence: CASTKNGELFGYTF. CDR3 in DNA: TGTGCCAGCACAAAGAACGGGGAATTGTTTGGCTACACCTTC.

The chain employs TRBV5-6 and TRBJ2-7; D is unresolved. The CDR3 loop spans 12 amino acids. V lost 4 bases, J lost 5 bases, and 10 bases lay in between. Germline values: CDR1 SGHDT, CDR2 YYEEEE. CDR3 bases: TGTGCCAGCAGCCACTCCTGGAACGAGCAGTACTTC. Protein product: CASSHSWNEQYF.

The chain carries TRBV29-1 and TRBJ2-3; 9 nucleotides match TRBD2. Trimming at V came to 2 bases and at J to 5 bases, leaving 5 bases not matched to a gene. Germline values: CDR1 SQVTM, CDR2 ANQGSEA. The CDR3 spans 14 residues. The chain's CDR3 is CSVEPAGGGDTQYF. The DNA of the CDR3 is TGCAGCGTTGAACCAGCGGGGGGTGGAGATACGCAGTATTTT.

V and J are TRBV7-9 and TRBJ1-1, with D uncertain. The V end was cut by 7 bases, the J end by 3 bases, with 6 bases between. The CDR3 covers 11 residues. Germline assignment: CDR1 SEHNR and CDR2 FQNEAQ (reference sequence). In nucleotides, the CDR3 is TGTGCCAGCAACTTTGACACTGAAGCTTTCTTT. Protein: CASNFDTEAFF.

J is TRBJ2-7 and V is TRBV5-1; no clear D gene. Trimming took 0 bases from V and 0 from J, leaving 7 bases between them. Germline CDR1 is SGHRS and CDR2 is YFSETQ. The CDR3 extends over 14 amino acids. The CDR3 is CASSLGTDSYEQYF. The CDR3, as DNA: TGCGCCAGCAGCTTGGGTACAGACTCCTACGAGCAGTACTTC.

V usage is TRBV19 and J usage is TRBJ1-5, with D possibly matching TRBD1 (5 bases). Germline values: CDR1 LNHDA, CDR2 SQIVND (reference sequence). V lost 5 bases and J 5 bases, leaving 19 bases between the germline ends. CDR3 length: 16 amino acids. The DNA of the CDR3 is TGTGCCAGTAGTGCCTCGTCGGACGGGGCCTATCAGCCCCAGCATTTT. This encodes CASSASSDGAYQPQHF.

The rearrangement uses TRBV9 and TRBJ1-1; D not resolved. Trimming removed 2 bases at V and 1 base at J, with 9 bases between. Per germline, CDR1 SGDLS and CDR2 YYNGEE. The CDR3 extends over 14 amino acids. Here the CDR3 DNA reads TGTGCCAGCAGCGTTTCTTTAGGGAACACTGAAGCTTTCTTT. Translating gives CASSVSLGNTEAFF.

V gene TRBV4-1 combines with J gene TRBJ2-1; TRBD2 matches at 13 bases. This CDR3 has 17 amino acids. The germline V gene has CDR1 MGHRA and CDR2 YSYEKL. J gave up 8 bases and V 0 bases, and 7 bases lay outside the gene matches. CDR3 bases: TGCGCCAGCAGCCAAGATAGTACGACTAGCGGGGGGTATGAGCAGTTCTTC. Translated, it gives CASSQDSTTSGGYEQFF.

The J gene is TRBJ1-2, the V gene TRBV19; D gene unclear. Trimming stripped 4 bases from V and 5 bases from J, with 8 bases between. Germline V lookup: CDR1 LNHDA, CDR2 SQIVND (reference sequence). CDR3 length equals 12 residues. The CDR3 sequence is CASSTLNYGYTF. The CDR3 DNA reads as TGTGCCAGTAGTACGCTAAATTATGGCTACACCTTC.

The CDR3 region has the DNA TGTGCCAGCAGCCCGGCCCGGGGGATGGGGGAGCTGTTTTTT. This codes for CASSPARGMGELFF. The chain links TRBV4-2 to TRBJ2-2, with TRBD2 as a possible D gene (6 bases). The ends were cut back, 4 bases at V and 8 bases at J, with 14 bases in the middle. This CDR3 has 14 amino acids. Germline-derived CDR1 and CDR2 are LGHNA and YNFKEQ.

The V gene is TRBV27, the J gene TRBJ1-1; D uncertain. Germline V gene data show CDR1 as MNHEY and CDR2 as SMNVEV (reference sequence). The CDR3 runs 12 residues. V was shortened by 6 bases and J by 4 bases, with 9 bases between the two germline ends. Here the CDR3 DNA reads TGTGCCAGCAGAGGGTTGGGCACTGAAGCTTTCTTT. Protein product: CASRGLGTEAFF.

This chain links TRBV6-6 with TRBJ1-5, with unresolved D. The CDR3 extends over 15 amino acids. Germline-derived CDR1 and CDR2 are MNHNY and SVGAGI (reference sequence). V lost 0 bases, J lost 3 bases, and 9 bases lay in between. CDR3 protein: CASSYSGRYNQPQHF. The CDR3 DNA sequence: TGTGCCAGCAGTTACTCAGGCAGGTACAATCAGCCCCAGCATTTT.

The CDR3 coding sequence is TGTGCCAGCAGTCTGGACAGGGGGGACGCTGAAGCTTTCTTT. It specifies CASSLDRGDAEAFF. The chain has TRBV2 and TRBJ1-1; 10 bases match TRBD1. The CDR3 consists of 14 residues. Germline trimming cut 5 bases from V and 6 bases from J; bases unmatched to any gene: 6. Germline CDR1 SNHLY, CDR2 FYNNEI.